This T cell receptor (beta chain) appears in the sequencing data of a study of blood T cells in healthy people across ages. The CDR3 spans 17 residues. The germline gives CDR1 ENHRY, CDR2 SYGVKD. Points on this clonotype: The junction and the germline gene differ at one end; a read error may be behind it.

Isolated PBMCs totaled at least 6.5 million in each sample. A second 7 to 11 cycle PCR used barcoded and J-beta primers. TCRdb re-called the 5' RACE reads with MiXCR, one entry per CDR3 protein. The data hold 1.6 million or so distinct CDR3 sequences, with about 35% observed a single time. This TCR was recovered from a woman in her twenties or thirties in good health. The sample comprised blood. The chain links TRBV10-3 to TRBJ2-5; 14 bases are a match to TRBD2. The J call may be in error: the DNA end matches TRBJ2-7 better. CDR3 sequence: CAIGESTGLAGEYEQYF. CDR3 nucleotides: TGTGCCATCGGTGAGTCGACGGGACTAGCGGGAGAGTACGAGCAGTACTTC.